The 28 T cell receptor beta chains below were found in one sample sequenced in a study of PD-1 blockade in classical Hodgkin lymphoma. All patients relapsed after autologous stem cell transplantation, and brentuximab vedotin exposure varied. Generated by immunoSEQ multiplex PCR, the TCRdb table keeps only in-frame clones and is missing some. The sample yields about 66,000 clones, over 55% seen once. The sample was peripheral blood mononuclear cells (PBMCs), taken before the second cycle of nivolumab. These TCRs come from a human donor with classical Hodgkin lymphoma.

This chain joins TRBV12-5 and TRBJ2-5; 11 positions match TRBD1. CDR3 length equals 15 residues. Germline V gene sequence: CDR1 LGHNT, CDR2 FRNRAP. Trimming cost V 6 bases and J 5 bases; bases outside gene matches: 8. The chain's CDR3 is CASGPDRGLVETQYF. In nucleotides, the CDR3 is TGTGCTAGTGGCCCGGACAGGGGGCTTGTGGAGACCCAGTACTTC.

The rearrangement uses TRBV6-1 and TRBJ2-3; 7 bases line up with TRBD2. This CDR3 has 15 amino acids. CDR1 and CDR2 from the germline V gene are MNHNS and SASEGT. V trimming: 8 bases; J trimming: 0 bases; junction bases outside the gene matches: 8. The DNA for the CDR3 is TGTGCCAGCGGGGGGGAGCGGAGGAGCACAGATACGCAGTATTTT. It encodes CASGGERRSTDTQYF.

The chain is built from TRBV5-1 and TRBJ2-7, with a weak D call TRBD2 (5 bases). Between the trimmed V and J ends, which lost 0 bases and 2 bases, there was a span of 12 bases. The CDR3 loop spans 15 amino acids. The germline V gene has CDR1 SGHRS and CDR2 YFSETQ. Here the CDR3 reads CASSLGSKGAYEQYF. DNA for the CDR3: TGCGCCAGCAGCTTGGGATCTAAGGGAGCCTACGAGCAGTACTTC.

This clone was recorded only once. V gene TRBV5-1 combines with J gene TRBJ2-5; no reliable D call. CDR1 and CDR2 from the germline V gene are SGHRS and YFSETQ. Trimming stripped 3 bases from V and 4 bases from J, with 13 bases between. The length of the CDR3 is 14 residues. In nucleotides, the CDR3 is TGCGCCAGCAGCTCCTCTCTTTCGGGAGAGACCCAGTACTTC. Amino acid sequence: CASSSSLSGETQYF. Based on the CDR3 plus reference TRBV5-1 and TRBJ2-5, the full variable domain is KAGVTQTPRYLIKTRGQQVTLSCSPISGHRSVSWYQQTPGQGLQFLFEYFSETQRNKGNFPGRFSGRQFSNSRSEMNVSTLELGDSALYLCASSSSLSGETQYFGPGTRLLVL.

The V gene is TRBV5-1, the J gene TRBJ2-7, with D perhaps matching TRBD1 or TRBD2 (5 bases each). Between the trimmed V and J ends, which lost 5 bases and 4 bases, there was a span of 16 bases. Germline loops: CDR1 SGHRS, CDR2 YFSETQ. The length of the CDR3 is 14 residues. CDR3 residues: CASRRLLGAYEQYF. The CDR3 nucleotides read TGCGCCAGCAGACGTTTACTAGGGGCTTACGAGCAGTACTTC.

This clone was observed a few times. The V call is TRBV5-1, the J call TRBJ2-7, with D perhaps matching TRBD1 (5 bases). The CDR3 loop spans 14 amino acids. V lost 1 base and J 7 bases, leaving 15 bases between the germline ends. Germline CDR1 reads SGHRS; CDR2 reads YFSETQ. The CDR3 DNA follows: TGCGCCAGCAGCTTGAGTGGGGCCGGGCGAGAGCAGTACTTC. It specifies CASSLSGAGREQYF.

This clone was detected a few times. The chain recombines TRBV30 with TRBJ1-5, with D unresolved. CDR3 length: 13 amino acids. Per germline, CDR1 GTSNPN and CDR2 SVGIG (reference sequence). V lost 1 base, J lost 2 bases, and 6 bases lay in between. The CDR3 region has the DNA TGTGCCTGGAGTGGAACAGGCAATCAGCCCCAGCATTTT. Translated: CAWSGTGNQPQHF.

The genes are TRBV6-6 and TRBJ2-5, with D perhaps given as TRBD1 or TRBD2 (5 bases each). Trimming left V 6 bases short and J 0 bases short, with 8 bases between. CDR1 MNHNY and CDR2 SVGAGI come from the germline V gene (reference sequence). The CDR3 consists of 13 residues. DNA of the CDR3: TGTGCCAGCAGGGGGGAGTACCAAGAGACCCAGTACTTC. As protein: CASRGEYQETQYF.

There are a few counts of this clone. J is TRBJ2-6 and V is TRBV5-1; weak D call: TRBD1 (6 bases). Germline V gene lookup returns CDR1 SGHRS and CDR2 YFSETQ. The CDR3 totals 18 residues. Trimming shortened V by 3 bases and J by 0 bases, and 16 bases separated the two germline ends. The CDR3 DNA is TGCGCCAGCAGCTATCCGACAGGAAGCGACTCTGGGGCCAACGTCCTGACTTTC. This sequence encodes CASSYPTGSDSGANVLTF.

The V gene is TRBV5-6, the J gene TRBJ1-4; D remains ambiguous. V was shortened by 2 bases and J by 7 bases, with 9 bases between the two germline ends. The CDR3 is made up of 13 amino acids. Germline CDR1 reads SGHDT; CDR2 reads YYEEEE. Written as DNA, the CDR3 is TGTGCCAGCAGCTTCTTGGTAGGTGAAAAACTGTTTTTT. The encoded protein is CASSFLVGEKLFF. The full variable domain, its missing parts supplied by reference TRBV5-6 and TRBJ1-4, is DAGVTQSPTHLIKTRGQQVTLRCSPKSGHDTVSWYQQALGQGPQFIFQYYEEEERQRGNFPDRFSGHQFPNYSSELNVNALLLGDSALYLCASSFLVGEKLFFGSGTQLSVL.

The J gene is TRBJ1-2, the V gene TRBV4-1; D unresolved. The germline V gene has CDR1 MGHRA and CDR2 YSYEKL. The CDR3 consists of 19 residues. Trimming pared 0 bases from V and 7 bases from J, leaving 27 bases between. CDR3 DNA sequence: TGCGCCAGCAGCCAAGATCTTTTTGGGATGTTGAGTGGGGTTAGTGGCTACACCTTC. This gives the protein CASSQDLFGMLSGVSGYTF.

This clone was seen a few times. V gene TRBV6-1 combines with J gene TRBJ2-4; 9 bases match TRBD2. Trimming cost V 7 bases and J 1 base; bases outside gene matches: 5. The CDR3 runs 15 residues. Per germline, CDR1 MNHNS and CDR2 SASEGT. CDR3 protein: CASTERGVAKNIQYF. CDR3 coding DNA: TGTGCCAGCACCGAGCGGGGGGTGGCCAAAAACATTCAGTACTTC.

This chain uses TRBV1 with TRBJ1-5; no DNA check was done on the table's D call, TRBD1. TRBV1 is classified as a pseudogene. This CDR3 comprises 19 residues. The CDR3: CTSSQTVAGYRNSNQPQHF. The CDR3 DNA reads TGCACCAGCAGCCAAACGGTGGCAGGGTATCGAAATAGCAATCAGCCCCAGCATTTT.

This sequence joins TRBV28 and TRBJ2-7; 7 bases map to TRBD1. This CDR3 region has 14 residues. V lost 3 bases, J lost 3 bases, and 5 bases stayed unmatched. Germline V CDR1 and CDR2: MDHEN, SYDVKM. The CDR3, as DNA: TGTGCCAGCAGTTTGGGGGACAGAAACTACGAGCAGTACTTC. This gives the protein CASSLGDRNYEQYF.

The chain carries TRBV6-6 and TRBJ1-4; D gene uncertain. Germline CDR1 MNHNY, CDR2 SVGAGI (reference sequence). The V gene lost 8 bases and the J gene lost 0 bases, with 10 bases spanning the gap. The CDR3 extends over 14 amino acids. CDR3 protein: CASALDSTNEKLFF. The CDR3 coding sequence is TGTGCCAGCGCTTTAGACTCAACTAATGAAAAACTGTTTTTT.

V usage is TRBV7-3 and J usage is TRBJ2-1; perhaps TRBD2 as D (6 bases). The length of the CDR3 is 15 residues. V was trimmed by 2 bases and J by 9 bases, leaving 17 bases between them. Germline V lookup: CDR1 SGHTA, CDR2 FQGTGA. The CDR3 spells CASSLRGPGESEQFF. In DNA, the CDR3 is TGTGCCAGCAGCTTACGAGGGCCGGGGGAAAGTGAGCAGTTCTTC.

This clone was found once. The chain combines TRBV10-1 with TRBJ2-3, with 9 bases lining up with TRBD1. Germline V gives CDR1 WNHNN, CDR2 SYGVQD (reference sequence). Unmatched junction bases numbered 11, after V lost 5 bases and J lost 14 bases. The CDR3 loop spans 13 amino acids. The CDR3 region is CASSPTGTGRRYF. CDR3 nucleotides: TGCGCCAGCAGTCCGACCGGGACAGGGAGAAGGTATTTT.

The sample holds many counts of this clone. The chain has TRBV15 and TRBJ1-2; perhaps TRBD1 as D (5 bases). V lost 0 bases, J lost 4 bases, and 15 bases lay in between. Germline loops: CDR1 LNHNV, CDR2 YYDKDF (reference sequence). There are 16 residues in the CDR3. The CDR3 DNA is TGTGCCACCAGCAGAGATCTAGATGGGGGGATCTATGGCTACACCTTC. Amino acid sequence: CATSRDLDGGIYGYTF. Supplemented by reference TRBV15 and TRBJ1-2, the full variable domain reads DAMVIQNPRYQVTQFGKPVTLSCSQTLNHNVMYWYQQKSSQAPKLLFHYYDKDFNNEADTPDNFQSRRPNTSFCFLDIRSPGLGDTAMYLCATSRDLDGGIYGYTFGSGTRLTVV.

This rearrangement joins TRBV12-5 to TRBJ2-3; D possibly matches TRBD1 or TRBD2 (5 bases each). Trimming took off 5 bases at V and 2 bases at J, with 20 bases between the two ends. CDR3 size: 17 residues. Looked up from germline, CDR1 is LGHNT and CDR2 is FRNRAP. The DNA for the CDR3 is TGTGCTAGTGGTGCCAACCCACAGGACTCACTCACAGATACGCAGTATTTT. As protein: CASGANPQDSLTDTQYF.

The chain uses TRBV19 and TRBJ1-2, with D unclear. The CDR3 covers 14 residues. CDR1 LNHDA and CDR2 SQIVND come from the germline V gene (reference sequence). V was trimmed by 6 bases and J by 4 bases, leaving 15 bases between them. The chain's CDR3 is CASRNPGPFYGYTF. For the CDR3, the DNA is TGTGCCAGTAGGAATCCCGGGCCCTTCTATGGCTACACCTTC.

The chain carries TRBV30 and TRBJ2-2; 12 nucleotides agree with TRBD2. V shed 4 bases and J 4 bases; nucleotides not matched to a gene: 4. Germline values: CDR1 GTSNPN, CDR2 SVGIG (reference sequence). The length of the CDR3 is 15 residues. The CDR3 DNA reads TGTGCCTGGACTAGCGGGAGGGTGGGCACCGGGGAGCTGTTTTTT. As protein: CAWTSGRVGTGELFF.

V is TRBV6-5 and J is TRBJ2-1; 7 bases align to TRBD2. The CDR3 is 16 residues long. V lost 0 bases, J lost 0 bases, and 2 bases stayed unmatched. CDR1 and CDR2 (germline): MNHEY, SVGAGI. As DNA, the CDR3 is TGTGCCAGCAGTTACTCCAGCGGGGCCTCCTACAATGAGCAGTTCTTC. This gives the protein CASSYSSGASYNEQFF.

This clone was seen once. The chain couples TRBV7-3 to TRBJ2-3; D possibly corresponds to TRBD2 (5 bases). The CDR3 spans 20 residues. The V end was cut by 3 bases, the J end by 0 bases, with 25 bases between. Germline-derived CDR1 and CDR2 are SGHTA and FQGTGA. The CDR3 spells CASSFLPGVTNERSTDTQYF. The CDR3 nucleotides are TGTGCCAGCAGCTTCTTACCAGGAGTCACTAATGAGCGGAGCACAGATACGCAGTATTTT.

The count of this clone is one. This sequence joins TRBV7-2 and TRBJ1-1; no clear D gene. This CDR3 has 15 amino acids. CDR1 is SGHTA and CDR2 is FQGNSA in the germline V gene. Trimming took off 2 bases at V and 0 bases at J, with 10 bases between the two ends. In DNA form, the CDR3 reads TGTGCCAGCAGCTTAAGATTAGTCATGAACACTGAAGCTTTCTTT. Translation gives CASSLRLVMNTEAFF.

The V gene is TRBV6-5, the J gene TRBJ2-5; 7 bases agree with TRBD2. Germline lookup yields CDR1 MNHEY and CDR2 SVGAGI. The CDR3 covers 14 residues. With 2 bases clipped from V and 5 bases from J, the junction kept 5 bases outside the gene matches. Here the CDR3 reads CASSYGGEGETQYF. CDR3 sequence (DNA): TGTGCCAGCAGTTACGGAGGGGAGGGGGAGACCCAGTACTTC.

The rearrangement uses TRBV25-1 and TRBJ1-2; 12 positions match TRBD1. CDR1 MGHDK and CDR2 SYGVNS come from the germline V gene. V lost 7 bases, J lost 2 bases, and 8 bases stayed unmatched. This CDR3 comprises 16 residues. The CDR3 DNA sequence: TGTGCCAGCACCGGGACAGGGGGCCCCCTAAACTATGGCTACACCTTC. As protein: CASTGTGGPLNYGYTF.

The chain recombines TRBV6-6 with TRBJ1-1; D ambiguous. Germline V gene lookup returns CDR1 MNHNY and CDR2 SVGAGI (reference sequence). This CDR3 region has 13 residues. V lost 5 bases, J lost 0 bases, and 7 bases lay in between. The CDR3 DNA reads TGTGCCAGCAGTAGGCCGATGAACACTGAAGCTTTCTTT. As protein: CASSRPMNTEAFF.

The V gene is TRBV9, the J gene TRBJ1-2; D unclear. The V end was cut by 4 bases, the J end by 14 bases, with 21 bases between. This CDR3 spans 13 amino acids. Germline CDR1 SGDLS, CDR2 YYNGEE. As DNA, the CDR3 is TGTGCCAGCAGCACGGCCAGCCTCCCCCTCTTGACCTTC. It is translated as CASSTASLPLLTF.